The 15 T cell receptor beta chains below all came from one sample that was sequenced in a study of blood T cells in healthy people across ages. Together with a sample-barcoded 5' primer, a J-beta primer mix was included in a second PCR lasting roughly 6 to 12 cycles. TCRdb called the 5' RACE reads again in MiXCR, with one record for every CDR3 protein. The sample includes about 1.4 million distinct CDR3 sequences, around 59% of them seen just once. Sequenced sample: blood. The receptors were sampled from a man aged 18 to 29 in good health.

A single count supports this clonotype. V and J are TRBV29-1 and TRBJ2-7; no clear D gene. V was clipped by 4 bases and J by 2 bases, with 15 bases between them. There are 14 residues in the CDR3. Germline CDR1 SQVTM, CDR2 ANQGSEA. The CDR3: CSVGLASEPYEQYF. DNA for the CDR3: TGCAGCGTTGGGTTGGCGTCGGAACCCTACGAGCAGTACTTC.

The CDR3 spells CASSGQPSSSYEQYF. CDR3 nucleotide sequence: TGCGCCAGCAGCGGACAGCCCTCTAGCTCCTACGAGCAGTACTTC. This chain connects TRBV4-1 to TRBJ2-7, with a weak D call TRBD1 (6 bases). The V gene's germline CDR1 is MGHRA and CDR2 YSYEKL. The CDR3 is made up of 15 amino acids. V was trimmed by 5 bases and J by 0 bases, leaving 14 bases between them.

This chain uses TRBV10-3 with TRBJ2-1; 10 nucleotides align to TRBD2. Germline V gives CDR1 ENHRY, CDR2 SYGVKD. This CDR3 contains 16 residues. With V trimmed by 2 bases and J by 10 bases, 11 bases remained unmatched. CDR3 loop: CAISETSGISSYEQFF. DNA for the CDR3: TGTGCCATCAGTGAGACTAGCGGGATTTCCTCCTACGAGCAGTTCTTC.

The CDR3 spells CASSDLRKNTEAFF. The CDR3 nucleotides read TGTGCCAGCAGTGATCTAAGGAAGAACACTGAAGCTTTCTTT. The chain joins TRBV25-1 to TRBJ1-1; D gene unclear. The CDR3 runs to 14 residues. Germline V gene sequence: CDR1 MGHDK, CDR2 SYGVNS. Trimming left V 3 bases short and J 1 base short, with 9 bases between. The whole variable domain, remainder taken from reference TRBV25-1 and TRBJ1-1, is EADIYQTPRYLVIGTGKKITLECSQTMGHDKMYWYQQDPGMELHLIHYSYGVNSTEKGDLSSESTVSRIRTEHFPLTLESARPSHTSQYLCASSDLRKNTEAFFGQGTRLTVV.

J is TRBJ1-2 and V is TRBV9, with D unclear. CDR3 length: 15 amino acids. Between the trimmed V and J ends, which lost 0 bases and 4 bases, there was a span of 13 bases. Per germline, CDR1 SGDLS and CDR2 YYNGEE. The CDR3 DNA reads as TGTGCCAGCAGCGTAGAAGTCAGCAATCCCTATGGCTACACCTTC. Protein: CASSVEVSNPYGYTF.

The rearrangement links TRBV7-2 to TRBJ2-5; D not certain. The CDR3 loop spans 14 amino acids. The germline gives CDR1 SGHTA, CDR2 FQGNSA. Trimming removed 9 bases from V and 1 base from J, with 15 bases in between. The chain's CDR3 is CASRESTAQETQYF. The CDR3 DNA is TGTGCCAGTCGAGAGAGCACCGCCCAAGAGACCCAGTACTTC.

In its sample, this clonotype was seen once. V gene TRBV5-1 combines with J gene TRBJ1-1, with D possibly being TRBD1 (5 bases). Germline CDR1 reads SGHRS; CDR2 reads YFSETQ. Trimming took off 0 bases at V and 0 bases at J, with 12 bases between the two ends. The CDR3 extends over 16 amino acids. CDR3 bases: TGCGCCAGCAGCTTGGATTACGGGACGTTGAACACTGAAGCTTTCTTT. As protein: CASSLDYGTLNTEAFF.

The chain uses TRBV6-5 and TRBJ2-5, with 8 bases lining up with TRBD1. Trimming cost V 6 bases and J 4 bases; bases outside gene matches: 13. This CDR3 region has 16 residues. The germline V gene encodes CDR1 MNHEY and CDR2 SVGAGI. In nucleotides, the CDR3 is TGTGCCAGCAGACCTTATCAGGGGGCAAGGGGAGAGACCCAGTACTTC. Translated, it gives CASRPYQGARGETQYF.

V and J are TRBV4-1 and TRBJ2-5, with a tentative D call TRBD1 (5 bases). V was cut by 2 bases and J by 5 bases, with 15 bases left in between. CDR1 and CDR2 (germline): MGHRA, YSYEKL. This CDR3 has 15 residues. The CDR3 DNA reads as TGCGCCAGCAGCCAACTTTACAGGACGGCCGAGACCCAGTACTTC. Translation: CASSQLYRTAETQYF.

The chain employs TRBV12-3 or TRBV12-4 and TRBJ2-5, with D perhaps TRBD1 or TRBD2 (5 bases each). CDR3 size: 14 residues. With 8 bases removed from V and 4 bases from J, the gap between germline ends came to 17 bases. CDR3 bases: TGTGCCAGCCTTGACCGAGGGCAGGGAGAGACCCAGTACTTC. This gives the protein CASLDRGQGETQYF.

J is TRBJ2-4 and V is TRBV11-2, with TRBD2 matching over 7 bases. The J call is uncertain, as TRBJ2-7 better fits the DNA end. The V gene's germline CDR1 is SGHAT and CDR2 FQNNGV. This CDR3 region has 14 residues. Here the CDR3 reads CASRATSKAYEQYF. Here the CDR3 DNA reads TGTGCCAGCAGAGCGACTAGCAAAGCCTACGAGCAGTACTTC.

The rearrangement joins TRBV20-1 to TRBJ2-7; 9 nucleotides agree with TRBD2. This CDR3 has 14 amino acids. V trimming: 6 bases; J trimming: 3 bases; junction bases outside the gene matches: 9. Germline V gives CDR1 DFQATT, CDR2 SNEGSKA (reference sequence). The CDR3 sequence: CSAKLTSGFYEQYF. The CDR3 DNA sequence: TGCAGTGCCAAGCTGACTAGCGGATTCTACGAGCAGTACTTC.

This clonotype was detected only a few times. The genes are TRBV27 and TRBJ2-3; 7 bases fit TRBD1. Trimming at V came to 6 bases and at J to 4 bases, leaving 4 bases not matched to a gene. The CDR3 loop spans 13 amino acids. The V gene's germline CDR1 is MNHEY and CDR2 SMNVEV (reference sequence). The CDR3 here is CASRDTGADTQYF. CDR3 bases: TGTGCCAGCAGGGATACAGGGGCAGATACGCAGTATTTT.

The chain combines TRBV20-1 with TRBJ2-5; the D gene is possibly TRBD2 (5 bases). CDR3 length equals 15 residues. Between the trimmed V and J ends, which lost 2 bases and 0 bases, there was a span of 13 bases. Germline lookup yields CDR1 DFQATT and CDR2 SNEGSKA (reference sequence). Written as DNA, the CDR3 is TGCAGTGCTAGATCGCTAGCTCCGTACCAAGAGACCCAGTACTTC. It specifies CSARSLAPYQETQYF.

The chain recombines TRBV6-2 or TRBV6-3 with TRBJ2-1; D possibly corresponds to TRBD2 (6 bases). Germline-derived CDR1 and CDR2 are MNHEY and SVGEGT. The germline V and J ends were trimmed by 8 bases and 2 bases, with 13 bases remaining between them. The CDR3 spans 14 residues. The CDR3 region is CASVRRGPYNEQFF. For the CDR3, the DNA is TGTGCCAGCGTCAGGCGGGGTCCCTACAATGAGCAGTTCTTC.